Listed below are T cell receptor beta chains from one sample, sequenced in a study of CD8 T cells in ankylosing spondylitis. MiXCR, applied by TCRdb to the 5' RACE reads, yields one record per CDR3 protein. The data contain about 64,000 distinct CDR3 sequences, 6.2% of them seen just once; the ten biggest clones take up around 5%. Specimen: synovial fluid, either unsorted or a sorted T cell fraction (not recorded which). The receptors here all came from a male donor with ankylosing spondylitis. The CDR3 runs from the conserved cysteine through the conserved F or W. Fields, in order: J gene, D gene, clone size, V gene, CDR3 DNA, CDR3 protein. A D gene is named only where the DNA matches it firmly. Size tells how often a clone was seen (once, few, many) or the class of an expanded clone, and some rows leave it out.

TRBJ1-2 . . TRBV11-2 TGTGCCAGCAGCTTAGAGGCCAGGGCGATCCTCTATGGCTACACCTTC CASSLEARAILYGYTF
TRBJ1-6 . . TRBV9 TGTGCCAGCAGCGGTGGGGAGCGTTCACCCCTCCACTTT CASSGGERSPLHF
TRBJ1-1 . few TRBV4-1 TGCGCCAGCAGCCAAGAGCGGGGGGGGAAGGGGCGCACTGAAGCTTTCTTT CASSQERGGKGRTEAFF
TRBJ2-7 . many TRBV7-2 TGTGCCAGCAGCCCCTTGGACTCCTACGAGCAGTACTTC CASSPLDSYEQYF
TRBJ2-2 . many TRBV11-2 TGTGCCAGCAGCTTTTGGGAAAGCGCCGGGGAGCTGTTTTTT CASSFWESAGELFF
TRBJ2-2 . . TRBV7-6 TGTGCCAGCAGCCCGGGCTCCAACACCGGGGAGCTGTTTTTT CASSPGSNTGELFF
TRBJ1-6 . . TRBV9 TGTGCCAGCAGCGCCAGAGACAGCCCGCTCTTCCCCCTCCACTTT CASSARDSPLFPLHF
TRBJ1-2 . many TRBV5-1 TGCGCCAGCACCACAGGAGACCTAAACTATGGCTACACCTTC CASTTGDLNYGYTF
TRBJ2-3 . . TRBV4-1 TGCGCCAGCAGCCGAGCGCACAGGGTAGGTGCAGATACGCAGTATTTT CASSRAHRVGADTQYF
TRBJ2-1 . many TRBV10-3 TGTGCCATCAGGGACGGGGCTAATGAGCAGTTCTTC CAIRDGANEQFF
TRBJ2-1 TRBD2 many TRBV28 TGTGCCAGCAGTTTACTAGCGGGAGGGAATGAGCAGTTCTTC CASSLLAGGNEQFF
TRBJ2-1 TRBD2 . TRBV25-1 TGTGCCAGCAGTGTACCAGCGGGAGGGGAGCAGTTCTTC CASSVPAGGEQFF
TRBJ1-1 TRBD1 many TRBV20-1 TGCAGTGCTAGAGCGCACAGGGGAGGGACTGAAGCTTTCTTT CSARAHRGGTEAFF
TRBJ2-7 TRBD2 few TRBV27 TGTGCCAGCAGTTTATCGCGGACTAGCGCTATTAGCTCCTACGAGCAGTACTTC CASSLSRTSAISSYEQYF
TRBJ2-7 . few TRBV20-1 TGCAGTGTTCAACACTACGAGCAGTACTTC CSVQHYEQYF
TRBJ2-3 . . TRBV28 TGTGCCAGCAAAGACAGCAGGATCCGCACAGATACGCAGTATTTT CASKDSRIRTDTQYF
TRBJ2-5 TRBD2 few TRBV20-1 TGCAGTGCCCCCCCCCGGGAGGGCCAGGAGACCCAGTACTTC CSAPPREGQETQYF
TRBJ2-7 TRBD2 many TRBV2 TGTGCCAGCGTCCCTAGCGGGATAGGCCCGAGCTCCTACGAGCAGTACTTC CASVPSGIGPSSYEQYF
TRBJ2-1 TRBD2 many TRBV11-3 TGTGCCAGCAGCTTAGGCGGGAGGGGGATCGATGAGCAGTTCTTC CASSLGGRGIDEQFF
TRBJ1-3 . few TRBV12-3/TRBV12-4 TGTGCCAGCAGTCCTTTGGGGGCGCAAGGAAACACCATATATTTT CASSPLGAQGNTIYF
TRBJ2-7 . . TRBV28 TGTGCCAGCAAAATCTCGGGACCCTACGAGCAGTACTTC CASKISGPYEQYF
TRBJ2-2 . many TRBV15 TGTGCCACCAGCAGACGCCCCGAAACCGGGGAGCTGTTTTTT CATSRRPETGELFF
TRBJ2-3 TRBD2 many TRBV20-1 TGCAGTGCTAGAGATACTAGCGGCACAGATACGCAGTATTTT CSARDTSGTDTQYF
TRBJ2-5 . . TRBV20-1 TGCAGTGCTAGGTCTCCTAGCGTCCAAGAGACCCAGTACTTC CSARSPSVQETQYF
TRBJ2-1 TRBD1 many TRBV30 TGTGCCTGGAGAAGCAGGGGGATTCTCAATGAGCAGTTCTTC CAWRSRGILNEQFF
TRBJ1-4 . many TRBV5-1 TGCGCCAGCAGCTGGGGGTATGATAGGACGAATGAAAAACTGTTTTTT CASSWGYDRTNEKLFF
TRBJ1-2 . . TRBV6-1 TGTGCCAGCAGACACGTAACAGGTGGCTATGGCTACACCTTC CASRHVTGGYGYTF
TRBJ2-7 . . TRBV21-1 TGTGCCAGCAGCAAAGCGGGGCCTACCGAAAGTCCCTTCGAGCAGTACTTC CASSKAGPTESPFEQYF
TRBJ1-5 . . TRBV27 TGTGCCAGCAGTTTAGGGAGGCAGCCCCAGCATTTT CASSLGRQPQHF
TRBJ2-5 . many TRBV29-1 TGCAGCGTTGAAGATCCAGGGCGGGGCCAAGAGACCCAGTACTTC CSVEDPGRGQETQYF
TRBJ1-1 TRBD1 few TRBV4-3 TGCGCCAGCAGCCAAGCCACGACAGGGGGGAATACTGAAGCTTTCTTT CASSQATTGGNTEAFF
TRBJ1-4 TRBD1 many TRBV12-3/TRBV12-4 TGTGCCAGCAGCAAACAGGGGGCAACTAATGAAAAACTGTTTTTT CASSKQGATNEKLFF
TRBJ2-7 . medium-sized TRBV5-1 TGCGCCAGCAGCTTCGGGGACCCGAGCTCCTACGAGCAGTACTTC CASSFGDPSSYEQYF
TRBJ2-1 . many TRBV24-1 TGTGCCACCAGTGATTTGGGGCAGGTCTCCTACAATGAGCAGTTCTTC CATSDLGQVSYNEQFF
TRBJ1-1 . . TRBV11-3 TGTGCCAGCAGCTTGGGGCGTATGAACACTGAAGCTTTCTTT CASSLGRMNTEAFF